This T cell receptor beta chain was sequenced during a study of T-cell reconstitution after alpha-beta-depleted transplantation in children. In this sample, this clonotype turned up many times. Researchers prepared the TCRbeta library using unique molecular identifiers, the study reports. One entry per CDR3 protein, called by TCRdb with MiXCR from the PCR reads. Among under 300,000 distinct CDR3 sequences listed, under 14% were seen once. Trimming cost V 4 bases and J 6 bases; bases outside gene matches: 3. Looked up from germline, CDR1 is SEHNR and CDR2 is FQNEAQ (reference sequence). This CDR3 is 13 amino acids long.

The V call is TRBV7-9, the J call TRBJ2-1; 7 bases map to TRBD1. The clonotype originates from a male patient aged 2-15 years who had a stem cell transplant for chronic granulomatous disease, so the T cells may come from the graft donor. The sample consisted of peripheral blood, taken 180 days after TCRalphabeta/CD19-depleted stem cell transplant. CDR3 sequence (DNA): TGTGCCAGCAGCTACCCAGGGGGCAATGAGCAGTTCTTC. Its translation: CASSYPGGNEQFF.